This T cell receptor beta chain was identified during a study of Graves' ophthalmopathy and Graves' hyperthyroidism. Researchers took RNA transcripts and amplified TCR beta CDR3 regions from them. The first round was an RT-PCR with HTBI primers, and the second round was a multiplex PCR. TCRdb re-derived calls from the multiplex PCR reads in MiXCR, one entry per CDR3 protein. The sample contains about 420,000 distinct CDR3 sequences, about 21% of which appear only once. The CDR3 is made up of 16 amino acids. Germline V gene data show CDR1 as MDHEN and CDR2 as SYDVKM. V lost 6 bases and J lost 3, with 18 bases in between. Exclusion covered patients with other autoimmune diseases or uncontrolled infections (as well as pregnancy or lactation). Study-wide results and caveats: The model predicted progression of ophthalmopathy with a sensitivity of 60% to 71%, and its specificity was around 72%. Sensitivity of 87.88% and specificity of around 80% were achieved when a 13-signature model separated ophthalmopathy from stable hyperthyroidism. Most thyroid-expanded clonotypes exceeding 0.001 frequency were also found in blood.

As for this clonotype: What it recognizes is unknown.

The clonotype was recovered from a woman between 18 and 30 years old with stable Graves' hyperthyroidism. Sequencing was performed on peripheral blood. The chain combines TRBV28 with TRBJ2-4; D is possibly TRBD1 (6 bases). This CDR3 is CASSPRFSGDKNIQYF. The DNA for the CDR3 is TGTGCCAGCAGCCCCCGTTTCTCAGGGGACAAAAACATTCAGTACTTC.